The 15 T cell receptor beta chains below all came from one sample that was sequenced in a study of cytomegalovirus exposure and HLA in healthy donors. Sequenced by immunoSEQ multiplex PCR; TCRdb stores in-frame clones only, minus some. The table shows approximately 170,000 clones, with 85% occurring only once. Material: PBMCs. These receptors were collected from a man younger than 35 in good health and CMV-seropositive.

There are a few counts of this clone. The chain recombines TRBV27 with TRBJ2-1, with TRBD2 identical over 8 bases. CDR1 is MNHEY, CDR2 SMNVEV, per germline (reference sequence). This CDR3 comprises 16 residues. Unmatched junction bases numbered 10, after V lost 6 bases and J lost 3 bases. The CDR3 protein is CASSQGTRLNYNEQFF. Written as DNA, the CDR3 is TGTGCCAGCAGCCAAGGGACTAGACTGAACTACAATGAGCAGTTCTTC.

The V gene is TRBV2, the J gene TRBJ2-1; TRBD1 is a possible D gene (6 bases). This CDR3 contains 16 residues. The V gene's germline CDR1 is SNHLY and CDR2 FYNNEI. V shed 6 bases and J shed 0 bases, with 15 bases lying between them. CDR3: CASSPPGHHSYNEQFF. The CDR3 bases are TGTGCCAGCAGCCCCCCGGGACACCACTCCTACAATGAGCAGTTCTTC.

The gene calls are TRBV5-1 and TRBJ2-2; tentatively, D is TRBD1 (6 bases). Germline lookup yields CDR1 SGHRS and CDR2 YFSETQ. CDR3 length: 14 residues. The V end was cut by 0 bases, the J end by 5 bases, with 8 bases between. CDR3 amino acids: CASSLVQGTGELFF. In DNA form, the CDR3 reads TGCGCCAGCAGCTTGGTACAGGGTACCGGGGAGCTGTTTTTT.

The CDR3 region has the DNA TGTGCCAGCAGCGTAGGTTCGGGCGGGAGGGCCAACAATGAGCAGTTCTTC. Encoded protein: CASSVGSGGRANNEQFF. This sequence joins TRBV9 and TRBJ2-1, with 9 bases aligning to TRBD2. The trim removed 0 bases at V and 5 bases at J, leaving 9 bases unmatched. The CDR3 is 17 amino acids. Germline V lookup: CDR1 SGDLS, CDR2 YYNGEE.

The V call is TRBV7-8, the J call TRBJ2-3; D is possibly TRBD2 (6 bases). This CDR3 is 13 amino acids long. Germline-derived CDR1 and CDR2 are SGHVS and FQNEAQ. V shed 4 bases and J shed 3 bases, with 8 bases lying between them. The CDR3 sequence is CASSSGGTDTQYF. The CDR3 coding sequence is TGTGCCAGCAGCTCCGGGGGAACAGATACGCAGTATTTT.

The chain joins TRBV7-2 to TRBJ1-1; 8 bases are shared with TRBD1. Germline lookup yields CDR1 SGHTA and CDR2 FQGNSA. Losses at the gene ends were 8 bases for V and 0 bases for J; bases not matched to a gene: 2. The CDR3 consists of 13 residues. CDR3: CASGTGLNTEAFF. CDR3 DNA sequence: TGTGCCAGCGGGACAGGATTGAACACTGAAGCTTTCTTT.

The V call is TRBV7-9, the J call TRBJ2-7; perhaps TRBD1 as D (5 bases). There are 13 residues in the CDR3. V lost 5 bases and J lost 6, with 14 bases in between. Germline loops: CDR1 SEHNR, CDR2 FQNEAQ (reference sequence). CDR3 in amino acids: CASSPKGPSEQYF. CDR3 DNA sequence: TGTGCCAGCAGCCCTAAGGGGCCTAGCGAGCAGTACTTC.

The chain joins TRBV18 to TRBJ1-4; D is uncertain. CDR1 and CDR2 (germline): KGHSH, LQKENI. The CDR3 length is 15 residues. V lost 7 bases, J lost 5 bases, and 17 bases lay in between. In nucleotides, the CDR3 is TGTGCCAGCTTCGAGACCGGGATCCAGAATGAAAAACTGTTTTTT. Its protein product is CASFETGIQNEKLFF.

The V gene is TRBV2, the J gene TRBJ2-6; possible D gene TRBD2, 5 bases. The CDR3 has 16 residues. The germline V gene encodes CDR1 SNHLY and CDR2 FYNNEI. V shed 2 bases and J shed 6 bases, with 14 bases lying between them. The CDR3 DNA is TGTGCCAGCAGTGAAACGGAGGCAATTAAGGCCAACGTCCTGACTTTC. Its protein is CASSETEAIKANVLTF. The full variable domain, with the rest looked up from reference TRBV2 and TRBJ2-6, is EPEVTQTPSHQVTQMGQEVILRCVPISNHLYFYWYRQILGQKVEFLVSFYNNEISEKSEIFDDQFSVERPDGSNFTLKIRSTKLEDSAMYFCASSETEAIKANVLTFGAGSRLTVL.

The chain combines TRBV16 with TRBJ1-2; no firm D call. The germline V gene encodes CDR1 KGHSY and CDR2 FQNENV. Trimming cost V 3 bases and J 0 bases, with 5 bases left between them. The CDR3 has 13 amino acids. The CDR3 spells CASSQGANYGYTF. The DNA of the CDR3 is TGTGCCAGCAGCCAGGGCGCTAACTATGGCTACACCTTC.

The count of this clone is one. The rearrangement joins TRBV5-4 to TRBJ2-6, with unresolved D. The CDR3 loop spans 17 amino acids. CDR1 is SGHNT and CDR2 is YYREEE in the germline V gene (reference sequence). Trimming removed 1 base from V and 0 bases from J, with 11 bases in between. CDR3 nucleotide sequence: TGTGCCAGCAGCTTGACAGCACTCATCTCTGGGGCCAACGTCCTGACTTTC. It codes for CASSLTALISGANVLTF.

The rearrangement joins TRBV11-2 to TRBJ2-7, with D tentatively TRBD1 (8 bases). The germline CDR1 and CDR2 sequences are SGHAT and FQNNGV. Between the trimmed V and J ends, which lost 5 bases and 2 bases, there was a span of 19 bases. There are 16 residues in the CDR3. The DNA for the CDR3 is TGTGCCAGCAGCACCATGGGGGGGGACAGGCCCTACGAGCAGTACTTC. Protein sequence: CASSTMGGDRPYEQYF.

The V and J genes are TRBV11-2 and TRBJ1-1; 7 bases line up with TRBD1. Germline loops: CDR1 SGHAT, CDR2 FQNNGV. The CDR3 spans 15 residues. J lost 1 base, V lost 0 bases, and 2 bases had no gene match. Written as DNA, the CDR3 is TGTGCCAGCAGCTTAGACTGGACAGGGAACACTGAAGCTTTCTTT. Translated, it gives CASSLDWTGNTEAFF.

This clone has only a few counts. CDR3 region: CASSVLARSGNEQFF. Here the CDR3 DNA reads TGTGCCAGCAGCGTCCTAGCCCGCTCAGGAAATGAGCAGTTCTTC. The chain couples TRBV9 to TRBJ2-1; TRBD2 might be the D (5 bases). V was clipped by 2 bases and J by 7 bases, with 16 bases between them. The germline V gene has CDR1 SGDLS and CDR2 YYNGEE. The CDR3 has 15 residues.

This chain uses TRBV28 with TRBJ1-5, with D perhaps TRBD1 (6 bases). V was pared by 2 bases and J by 6 bases, with 11 bases between. The length of the CDR3 is 14 residues. The germline V gene has CDR1 MDHEN and CDR2 SYDVKM. The CDR3 loop reads CASSLKAGVQPQHF. The CDR3 DNA reads TGTGCCAGCAGTTTAAAGGCAGGGGTTCAGCCCCAGCATTTT.